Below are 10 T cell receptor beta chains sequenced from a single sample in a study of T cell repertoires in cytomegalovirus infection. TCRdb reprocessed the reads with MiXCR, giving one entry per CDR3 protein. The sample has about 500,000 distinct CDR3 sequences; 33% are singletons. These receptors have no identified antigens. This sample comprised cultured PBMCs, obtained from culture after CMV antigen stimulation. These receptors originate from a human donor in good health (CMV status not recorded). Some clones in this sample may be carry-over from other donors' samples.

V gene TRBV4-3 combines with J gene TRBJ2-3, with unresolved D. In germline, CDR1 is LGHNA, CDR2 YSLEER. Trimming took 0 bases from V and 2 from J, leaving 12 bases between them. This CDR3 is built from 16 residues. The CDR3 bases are TGCGCCAGCAGCCAAGAGGACCGGATTACCACAGATACGCAGTATTTT. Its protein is CASSQEDRITTDTQYF.

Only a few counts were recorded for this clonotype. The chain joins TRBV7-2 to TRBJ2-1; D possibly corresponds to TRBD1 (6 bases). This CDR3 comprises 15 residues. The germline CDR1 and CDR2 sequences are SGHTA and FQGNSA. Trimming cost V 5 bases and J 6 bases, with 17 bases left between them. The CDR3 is CASSLNRDPINEQFF. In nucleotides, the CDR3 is TGTGCCAGCAGCCTGAACAGGGATCCAATCAATGAGCAGTTCTTC.

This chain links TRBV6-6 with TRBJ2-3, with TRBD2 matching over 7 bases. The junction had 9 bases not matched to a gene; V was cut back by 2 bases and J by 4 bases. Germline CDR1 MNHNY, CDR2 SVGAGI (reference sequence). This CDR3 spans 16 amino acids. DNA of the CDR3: TGTGCCAGCAGTTACAGCCGGCTAGCGGAGGCAGATACGCAGTATTTT. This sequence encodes CASSYSRLAEADTQYF.

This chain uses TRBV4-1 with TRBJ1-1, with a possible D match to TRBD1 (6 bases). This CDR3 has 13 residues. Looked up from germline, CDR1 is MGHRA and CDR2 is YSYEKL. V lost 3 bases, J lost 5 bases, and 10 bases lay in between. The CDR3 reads CASSQGALTEAFF. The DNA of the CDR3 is TGCGCCAGCAGCCAGGGGGCGCTTACTGAAGCTTTCTTT.

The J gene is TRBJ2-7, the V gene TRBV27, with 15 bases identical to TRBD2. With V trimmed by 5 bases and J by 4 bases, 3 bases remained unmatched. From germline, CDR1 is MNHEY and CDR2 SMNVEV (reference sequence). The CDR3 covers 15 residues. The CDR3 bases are TGTGCCAGCAGTCCTGGGACTAGCGGGAGGTACGAGCAGTACGTC. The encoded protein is CASSPGTSGRYEQYV.

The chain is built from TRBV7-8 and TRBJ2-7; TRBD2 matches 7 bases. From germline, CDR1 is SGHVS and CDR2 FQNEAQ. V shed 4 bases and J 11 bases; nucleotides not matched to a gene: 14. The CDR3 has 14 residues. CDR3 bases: TGTGCCAGCAGCTCGATGGGCGGGAGTTCCCTTAAGTACTTC. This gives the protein CASSSMGGSSLKYF.

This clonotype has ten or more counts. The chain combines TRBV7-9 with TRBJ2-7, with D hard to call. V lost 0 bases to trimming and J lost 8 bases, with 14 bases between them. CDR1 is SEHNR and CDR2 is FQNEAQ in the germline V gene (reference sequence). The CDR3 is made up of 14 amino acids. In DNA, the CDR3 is TGTGCCAGCAGCTTAGCGGAACTCCCGGTGCAGCAGTACTTC. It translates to CASSLAELPVQQYF.

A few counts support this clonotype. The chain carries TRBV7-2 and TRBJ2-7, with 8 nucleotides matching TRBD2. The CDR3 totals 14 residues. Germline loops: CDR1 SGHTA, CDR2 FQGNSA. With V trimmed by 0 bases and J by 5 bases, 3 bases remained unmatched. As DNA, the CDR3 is TGTGCCAGCAGCTTAGCTAGCGGGACCCACGAGCAGTACTTC. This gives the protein CASSLASGTHEQYF.

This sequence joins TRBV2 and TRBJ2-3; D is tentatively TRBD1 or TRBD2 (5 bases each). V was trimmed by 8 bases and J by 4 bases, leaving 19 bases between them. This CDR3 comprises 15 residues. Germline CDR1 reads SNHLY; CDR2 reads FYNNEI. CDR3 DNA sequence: TGTGCCAGCCGGGACCCCGTCCGAATCTCAGATACGCAGTATTTT. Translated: CASRDPVRISDTQYF.

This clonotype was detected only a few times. CDR3 in amino acids: CASRQTSGTNTGELFF. The CDR3 coding sequence is TGTGCCAGCAGACAGACTAGCGGGACGAACACCGGGGAGCTGTTTTTT. The rearrangement links TRBV6-5 to TRBJ2-2; 11 bases fit TRBD2. CDR1 is MNHEY, CDR2 SVGAGI, per germline. The CDR3 has 16 residues. With V trimmed by 6 bases and J by 0 bases, 3 bases remained unmatched.